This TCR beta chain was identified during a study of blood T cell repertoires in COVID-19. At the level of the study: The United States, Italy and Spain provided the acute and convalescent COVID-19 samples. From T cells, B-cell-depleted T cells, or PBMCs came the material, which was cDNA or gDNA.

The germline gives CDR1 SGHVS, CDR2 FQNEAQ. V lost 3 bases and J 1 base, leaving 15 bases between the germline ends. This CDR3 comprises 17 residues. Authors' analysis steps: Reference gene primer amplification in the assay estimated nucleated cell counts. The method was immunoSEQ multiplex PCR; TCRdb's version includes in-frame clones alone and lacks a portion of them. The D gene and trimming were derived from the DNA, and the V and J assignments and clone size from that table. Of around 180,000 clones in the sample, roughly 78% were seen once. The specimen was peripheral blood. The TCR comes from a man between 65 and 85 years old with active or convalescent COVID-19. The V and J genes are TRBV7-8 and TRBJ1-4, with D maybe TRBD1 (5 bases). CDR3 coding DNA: TGTGCCAGCAGCTTGACCAGGGTGTATCGAACTAATGAAAAACTGTTTTTT. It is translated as CASSLTRVYRTNEKLFF.